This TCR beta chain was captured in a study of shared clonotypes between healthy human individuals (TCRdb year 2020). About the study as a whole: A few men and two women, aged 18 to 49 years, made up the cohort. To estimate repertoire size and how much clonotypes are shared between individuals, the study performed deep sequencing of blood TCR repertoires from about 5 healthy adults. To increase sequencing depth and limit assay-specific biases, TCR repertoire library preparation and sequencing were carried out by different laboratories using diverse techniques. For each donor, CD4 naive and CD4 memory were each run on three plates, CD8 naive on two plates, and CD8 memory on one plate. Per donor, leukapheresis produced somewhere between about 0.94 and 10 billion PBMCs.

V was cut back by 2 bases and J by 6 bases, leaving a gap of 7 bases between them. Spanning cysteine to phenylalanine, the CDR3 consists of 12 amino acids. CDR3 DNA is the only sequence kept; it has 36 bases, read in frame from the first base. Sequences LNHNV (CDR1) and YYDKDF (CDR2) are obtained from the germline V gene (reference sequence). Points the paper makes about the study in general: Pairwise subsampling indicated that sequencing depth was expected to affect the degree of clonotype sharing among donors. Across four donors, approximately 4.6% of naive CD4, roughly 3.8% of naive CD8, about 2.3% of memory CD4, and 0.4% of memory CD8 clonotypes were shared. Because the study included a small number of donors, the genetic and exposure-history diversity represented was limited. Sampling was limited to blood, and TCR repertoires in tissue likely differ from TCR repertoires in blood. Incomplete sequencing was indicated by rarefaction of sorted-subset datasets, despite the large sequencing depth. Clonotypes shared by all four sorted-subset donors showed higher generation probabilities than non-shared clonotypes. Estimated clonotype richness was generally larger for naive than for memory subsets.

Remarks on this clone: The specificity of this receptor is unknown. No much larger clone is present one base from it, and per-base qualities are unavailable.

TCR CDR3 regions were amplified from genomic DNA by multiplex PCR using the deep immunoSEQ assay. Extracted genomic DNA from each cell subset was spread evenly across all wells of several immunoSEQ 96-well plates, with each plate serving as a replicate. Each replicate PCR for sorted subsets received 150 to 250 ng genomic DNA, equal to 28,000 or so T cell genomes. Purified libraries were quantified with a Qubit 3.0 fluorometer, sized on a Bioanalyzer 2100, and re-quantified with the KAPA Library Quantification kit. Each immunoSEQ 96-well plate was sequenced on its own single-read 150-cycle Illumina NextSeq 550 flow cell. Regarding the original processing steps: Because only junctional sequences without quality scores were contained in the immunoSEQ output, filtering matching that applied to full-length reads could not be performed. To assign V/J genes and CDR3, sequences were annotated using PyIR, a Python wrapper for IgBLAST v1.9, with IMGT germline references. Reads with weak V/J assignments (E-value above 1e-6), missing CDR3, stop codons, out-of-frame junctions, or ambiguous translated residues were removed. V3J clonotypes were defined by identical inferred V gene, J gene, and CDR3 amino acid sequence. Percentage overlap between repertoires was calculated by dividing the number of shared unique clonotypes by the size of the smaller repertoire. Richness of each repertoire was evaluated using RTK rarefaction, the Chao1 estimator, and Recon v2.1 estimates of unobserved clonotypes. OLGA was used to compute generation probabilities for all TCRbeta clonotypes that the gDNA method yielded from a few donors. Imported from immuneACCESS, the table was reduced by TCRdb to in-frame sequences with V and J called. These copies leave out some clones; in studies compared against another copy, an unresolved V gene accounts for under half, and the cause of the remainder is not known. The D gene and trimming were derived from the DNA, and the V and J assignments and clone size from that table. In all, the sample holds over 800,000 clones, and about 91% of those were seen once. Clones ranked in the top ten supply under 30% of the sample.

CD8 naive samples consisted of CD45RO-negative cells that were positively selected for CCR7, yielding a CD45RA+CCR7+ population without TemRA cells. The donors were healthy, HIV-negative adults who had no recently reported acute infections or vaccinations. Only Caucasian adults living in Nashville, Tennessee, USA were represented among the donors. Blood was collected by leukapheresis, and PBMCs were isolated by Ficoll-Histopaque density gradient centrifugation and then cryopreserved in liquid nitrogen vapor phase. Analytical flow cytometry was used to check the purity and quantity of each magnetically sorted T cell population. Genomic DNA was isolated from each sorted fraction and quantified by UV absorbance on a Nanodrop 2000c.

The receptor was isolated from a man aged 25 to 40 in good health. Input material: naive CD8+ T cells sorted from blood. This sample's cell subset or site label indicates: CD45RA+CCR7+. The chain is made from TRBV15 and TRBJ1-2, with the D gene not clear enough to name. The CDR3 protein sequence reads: CATSRFQDGYTF. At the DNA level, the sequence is TGTGCCACCAGCAGATTTCAGGATGGCTACACCTTC.